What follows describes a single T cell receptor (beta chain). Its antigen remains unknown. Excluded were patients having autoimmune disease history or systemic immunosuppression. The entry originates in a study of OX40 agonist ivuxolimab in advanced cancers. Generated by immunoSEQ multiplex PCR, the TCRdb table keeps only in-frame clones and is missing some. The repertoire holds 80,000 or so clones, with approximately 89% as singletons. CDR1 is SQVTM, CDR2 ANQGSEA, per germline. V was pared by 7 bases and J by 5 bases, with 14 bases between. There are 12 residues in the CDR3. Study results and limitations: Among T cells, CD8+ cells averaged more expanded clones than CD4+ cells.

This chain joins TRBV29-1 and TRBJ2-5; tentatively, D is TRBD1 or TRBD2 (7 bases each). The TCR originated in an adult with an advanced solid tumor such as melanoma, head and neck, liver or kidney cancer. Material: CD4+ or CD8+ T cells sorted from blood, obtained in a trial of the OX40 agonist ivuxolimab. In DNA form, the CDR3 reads TGCAGCGCAGGGGGGGGGTCGGAGACCCAGTACTTC. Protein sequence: CSAGGGSETQYF.